The rows below give T cell receptor beta chains drawn from one sample of a study of blood T cell repertoires in COVID-19. Sequencing was performed with immunoSEQ multiplex PCR; in TCRdb, only in-frame clones are kept and a portion is missing. Among a few hundred thousand clones, nearly 90% were seen once, and the ten largest hold 1%. What was sequenced was PBMCs or T cells enriched from blood (not recorded which). The source of these receptors is a woman aged 30 to 39 who had recovered from COVID-19. Each CDR3 is given with its conserved first and last residue. D genes are given only for firm matches. Clone size appears in some rows only: once, few, many, or a class for an expanded clone.

>once|.|TRBJ1-2|TRBV7-9
TGTGCCAGCAGCCGGACGGGGGAGGGGGTTAACTATGGCTACACCTTC
CASSRTGEGVNYGYTF
>.|TRBD2|TRBJ2-1|TRBV9
TGTGCCAGCAGCCCTCGACTAGCGGGGGACTACAATGAGCAGTTCTTC
CASSPRLAGDYNEQFF
>.|.|TRBJ2-5|TRBV19
TGTGCCAGTAGTGTGGAGGGCAGCACCATAAAATACTTC
CASSVEGSTIKYF
>.|TRBD2|TRBJ2-5|TRBV29-1
TGCAGCGTTGCTGAGCCGGGACTAGCGGTACAAGAGACCCAGTACTTC
CSVAEPGLAVQETQYF
>.|TRBD1|TRBJ1-5|TRBV5-3
TGTGCCAGAAGCTTGGGAGGCAGGGGGCTGAAGCAGCCCCAGCATTTT
CARSLGGRGLKQPQHF
>.|TRBD1|TRBJ2-7|TRBV9
TGTGCCAGCAGCCCCCACTCCGGACAGGTTATAAACTACGAGCAGTACTTC
CASSPHSGQVINYEQYF
>.|.|TRBJ1-3|TRBV4-3
TGCGCCAGCAGCCAAGACTTCGACAGTTCCTCCTCTGGAAACACCATATATTTT
CASSQDFDSSSSGNTIYF
>.|TRBD2|TRBJ2-7|TRBV6-2/TRBV6-3
TGTGCCAGCAGCCCTCACGGGACTAGCGGGATCGACGAGCAGTACTTC
CASSPHGTSGIDEQYF
>.|.|TRBJ2-7|TRBV3-1/TRBV3-2
TGTGCCAGCAGCCCGGGGATCTACGAGCAGTACTTC
CASSPGIYEQYF
>.|TRBD1|TRBJ1-6|TRBV28
TGTGCCAGTAGGACAGGCTCGTCACCCCTCCACTTT
CASRTGSSPLHF
>few|.|TRBJ1-6|TRBV9
TGTGCCAGCAGCGTACCTGGGGCAAATTCACCCCTCCACTTT
CASSVPGANSPLHF
>.|TRBD1|TRBJ1-1|TRBV28
TGTGCCAGCTTACAGGGGTACAACACTGAAGCTTTCTTT
CASLQGYNTEAFF
>.|.|TRBJ1-2|TRBV28
TGTGCCAGCAGTTTTCGGGGTAATACCTATGGCTACACCTTC
CASSFRGNTYGYTF
>.|.|TRBJ2-5|TRBV25-1
TGTGCCAGCAGTTGGTCAGGGGGGTCGGGAGAGACCCAGTACTTC
CASSWSGGSGETQYF
>once|TRBD1|TRBJ2-5|TRBV6-5
TGTGCCAGCAGCGTACAGGGGCACCAGTACTTC
CASSVQGHQYF
>.|TRBD2|TRBJ2-2|TRBV5-4
TGTGCCAGCAGTCCACTAGCGGGAGGGAACACCGGGGAGCTGTTTTTT
CASSPLAGGNTGELFF
>.|.|TRBJ2-6|TRBV28
TGTGCCAGCAGGACTCCGGGGGCCAACGTCCTGACTTTC
CASRTPGANVLTF
>once|TRBD1|TRBJ1-2|TRBV7-9
TGTGCCAGCAGCTTTCCAGGACAGGGGAGTTTTGGCTACACCTTC
CASSFPGQGSFGYTF
>.|TRBD2|TRBJ2-4|TRBV10-1
TGCGCCAGCAGGCGCCGGGACTATAGTAAAAACATTCAGTACTTC
CASRRRDYSKNIQYF
>.|TRBD1|TRBJ1-5|TRBV19
TGTGCCAGTAGCGGGACAGGGGGCCAACCCCAGCATTTT
CASSGTGGQPQHF
>.|TRBD2|TRBJ2-7|TRBV6-5
TGTGCCAGCAGTTACCCAGGGACTAACGAGCAGTACTTC
CASSYPGTNEQYF
>.|.|TRBJ2-5|TRBV5-1
TGCGCCAGCAGCCTGGATATCGGAGCGACCCAGTACTTC
CASSLDIGATQYF
>.|.|TRBJ1-2|TRBV27
TGTGCCAGCAGCTACTCCCGGGAGGCCCCTGGTGGCTACACCTTC
CASSYSREAPGGYTF
>few|.|TRBJ1-1|TRBV7-2
TGTGCCAGCAGCGCGGTCGGCACGGGAGAAGCTTTCTTT
CASSAVGTGEAFF
>.|TRBD2|TRBJ2-5|TRBV7-2
TGTGCCAGCAGCTTAGTCTGGTCTAGCGGCGAAGAGACCCAGTACTTC
CASSLVWSSGEETQYF
>.|.|TRBJ1-4|TRBV5-1
TGCGCCAGCAGCTTGGAGCAGGGTGAAAAACTGTTTTTT
CASSLEQGEKLFF
>few|TRBD2|TRBJ2-5|TRBV28
TGTGCCAGCAGGTTACGAGCGGGGGGCCGGGAGACCCAGTACTTC
CASRLRAGGRETQYF
>.|.|TRBJ1-1|TRBV18
TGTGCCAGCTCGCCCTTAGTGAACACTGAAGCTTTCTTT
CASSPLVNTEAFF
>.|TRBD2|TRBJ2-1|TRBV6-6
TGTGCCAGCAGTTACGCGGGGGGCTACAATGAGCAGTTCTTC
CASSYAGGYNEQFF
>.|.|TRBJ2-2|TRBV5-3
TGTGCCAGAAGCCGGGACACCGGGGAGCTGTTTTTT
CARSRDTGELFF
>.|.|TRBJ1-6|TRBV18
TGTGCCAGCTCCCTGACAGCGAGCTCCTATAATTCACCCCTCCACTTT
CASSLTASSYNSPLHF
>.|.|TRBJ1-2|TRBV7-8
TGTGCCAGCAGCTTAAGAGGGAAAGGAGGCTATGGCTACACCTTC
CASSLRGKGGYGYTF
>.|.|TRBJ2-5|TRBV24-1
TGTGCCACCAGTGGGGTTGGAGTGGAGACCCAGTACTTC
CATSGVGVETQYF
>.|TRBD2|TRBJ2-5|TRBV13
TGTGCCAGCAGCCCGGGACTAGCGGAGGAGACCCAGTACTTC
CASSPGLAEETQYF
>.|.|TRBJ2-7|TRBV5-4
TGTGCCAGCAGCTTTGGTAGGCAGGGTGAGCAGTACTTC
CASSFGRQGEQYF
>.|.|TRBJ2-7|TRBV9
TGTGCCAGCAGCGTAGCAGGGGCGGGCGAGCAGTACTTC
CASSVAGAGEQYF
>once|TRBD1|TRBJ2-2|TRBV4-1
TGCGCCAGCAGGCTTGAGGGGGCAAGCACCGGGGAGCTGTTTTTT
CASRLEGASTGELFF
>.|.|TRBJ1-1|TRBV14
TGTGCCAGCAGCCAAGACCAGGGGTGGAACACTGAAGCTTTCTTT
CASSQDQGWNTEAFF
>.|TRBD1|TRBJ1-6|TRBV13
TGTGCCAGCAGCTTGGGACAGCGGCTTAATTCACCCCTCCACTTT
CASSLGQRLNSPLHF
>.|.|TRBJ1-1|TRBV21-1
TGTGCCAGCAGCAAAGGGGACAGGCCTAGGAACACTGAAGCTTTCTTT
CASSKGDRPRNTEAFF
>few|TRBD1|TRBJ2-7|TRBV11-2
TGTGCCAGCAGCTCCATACGGACAGGTTTCTACGAGCAGTACTTC
CASSSIRTGFYEQYF
>.|TRBD1|TRBJ2-6|TRBV28
TGTGCCAGCAGATACGGACAGGGTGGGGCCAACGTCCTGACTTTC
CASRYGQGGANVLTF
>.|.|TRBJ1-6|TRBV2
TGTGCCAGCAGTGGGACAGCGAGCTCCTATAATTCACCCCTCCACTTT
CASSGTASSYNSPLHF
>.|TRBD1|TRBJ1-1|TRBV5-6
TGTGCCAGCAGCTCCCCGGACAGGGGCTCCACTGAAGCTTTCTTT
CASSSPDRGSTEAFF
>few|.|TRBJ2-2|TRBV7-2
TGTGCCAGCAGCTCAGCGGGTTGGGGCAGGGGGGCCCCGCTGGGTCCCACCGGGGAGCTGTTTTTT
CASSSAGWGRGAPLGPTGELFF
>.|.|TRBJ1-2|TRBV5-1
TGCGCCAGCAGCTTGGGCTATAAGGGACTGGCTCCTAACTATGGCTACACCTTC
CASSLGYKGLAPNYGYTF
>.|.|TRBJ2-7|TRBV4-1
TGCGCCAGCAGCCAGGGATACAGGGACGAGCAGTACTTC
CASSQGYRDEQYF
>.|.|TRBJ1-1|TRBV13
TGTGCCAGCAGCTCCCGACATCGACAGATAGAAGCTTTCTTT
CASSSRHRQIEAFF
>.|TRBD1|TRBJ1-6|TRBV27
TGTGCCAGCAGTCAGGGACAGGGCCGGGCGCCCCTCCACTTT
CASSQGQGRAPLHF
>.|.|TRBJ1-2|TRBV7-2
TGTGCCAGCAGCTTAGAGGGTACAGGGAACTATGGCTACACCTTC
CASSLEGTGNYGYTF
>.|.|TRBJ1-6|TRBV6-5
TGTGCCAGCAGTTTTACAGGCATGCATTCACCCCTCCACTTT
CASSFTGMHSPLHF
>.|TRBD1|TRBJ1-5|TRBV28
TGTGCCAGCAGTACACGCGGGACAGGGGCTCAGCCCCAGCATTTT
CASSTRGTGAQPQHF
>once|TRBD1|TRBJ1-5|TRBV19
TGTGCCAGTAGTTCACGGGACAGGGGTTGGGGTGAGCCCCAGCATTTT
CASSSRDRGWGEPQHF